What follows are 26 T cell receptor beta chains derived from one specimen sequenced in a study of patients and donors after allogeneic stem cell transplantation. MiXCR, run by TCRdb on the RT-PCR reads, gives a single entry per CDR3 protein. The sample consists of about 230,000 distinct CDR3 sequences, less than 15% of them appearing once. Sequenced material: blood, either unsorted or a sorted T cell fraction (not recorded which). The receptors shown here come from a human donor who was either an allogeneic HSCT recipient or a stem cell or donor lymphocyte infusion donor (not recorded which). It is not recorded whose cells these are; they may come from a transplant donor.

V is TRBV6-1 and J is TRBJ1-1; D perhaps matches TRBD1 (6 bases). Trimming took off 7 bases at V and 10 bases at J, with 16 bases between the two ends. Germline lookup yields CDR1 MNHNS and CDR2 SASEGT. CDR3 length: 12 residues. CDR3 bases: TGTGCCAGCATGGGGACAATAGGAAGAGCTTTCTTT. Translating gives CASMGTIGRAFF.

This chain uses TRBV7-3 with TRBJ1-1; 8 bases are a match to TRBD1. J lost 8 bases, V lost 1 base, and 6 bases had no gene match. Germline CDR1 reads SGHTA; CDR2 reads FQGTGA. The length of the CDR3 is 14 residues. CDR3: CASSLRDRFVEAFF. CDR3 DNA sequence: TGTGCCAGCAGCTTAAGGGACAGGTTTGTGGAAGCTTTCTTT.

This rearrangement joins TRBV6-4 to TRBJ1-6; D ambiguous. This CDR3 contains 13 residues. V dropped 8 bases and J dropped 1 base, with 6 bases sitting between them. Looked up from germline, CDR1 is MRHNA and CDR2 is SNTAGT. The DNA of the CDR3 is TGTGCCAGCCAGGCATCCTATAATTCACCCCTCCACTTT. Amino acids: CASQASYNSPLHF.

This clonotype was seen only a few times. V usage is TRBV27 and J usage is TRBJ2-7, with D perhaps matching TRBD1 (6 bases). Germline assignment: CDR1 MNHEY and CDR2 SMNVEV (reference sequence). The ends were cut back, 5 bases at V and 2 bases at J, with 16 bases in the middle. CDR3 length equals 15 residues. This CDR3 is CASSNRVRNTYEQYF. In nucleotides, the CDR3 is TGTGCCAGCAGTAACAGGGTCAGGAACACCTACGAGCAGTACTTC.

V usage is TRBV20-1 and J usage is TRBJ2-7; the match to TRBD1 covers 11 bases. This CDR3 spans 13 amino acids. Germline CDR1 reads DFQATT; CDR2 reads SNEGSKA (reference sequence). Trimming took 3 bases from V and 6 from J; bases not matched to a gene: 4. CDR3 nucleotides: TGCAGTGCTAGTGCGGACAGGGGGCCCGAGCAGTACTTC. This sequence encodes CSASADRGPEQYF.

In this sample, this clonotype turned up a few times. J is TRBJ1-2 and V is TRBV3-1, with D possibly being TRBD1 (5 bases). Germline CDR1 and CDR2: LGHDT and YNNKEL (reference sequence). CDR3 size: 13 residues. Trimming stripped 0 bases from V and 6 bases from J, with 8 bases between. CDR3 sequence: CASSQDQGHGYTF. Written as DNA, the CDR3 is TGTGCCAGCAGCCAAGATCAGGGCCATGGCTACACCTTC.

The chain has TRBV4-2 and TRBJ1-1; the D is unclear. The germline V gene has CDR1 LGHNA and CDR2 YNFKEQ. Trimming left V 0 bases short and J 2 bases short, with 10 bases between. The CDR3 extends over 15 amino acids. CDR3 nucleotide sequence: TGTGCCAGCAGCCAAGACTTGGGAGTTAACACTGAAGCTTTCTTT. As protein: CASSQDLGVNTEAFF.

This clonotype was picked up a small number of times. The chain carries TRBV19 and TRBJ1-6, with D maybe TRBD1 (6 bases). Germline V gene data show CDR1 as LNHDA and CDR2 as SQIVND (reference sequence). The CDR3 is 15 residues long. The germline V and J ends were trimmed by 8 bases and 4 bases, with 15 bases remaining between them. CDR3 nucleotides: TGTGCCAGTGAACAGGGATTCTCGTATAATTCACCCCTCCACTTT. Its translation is CASEQGFSYNSPLHF.

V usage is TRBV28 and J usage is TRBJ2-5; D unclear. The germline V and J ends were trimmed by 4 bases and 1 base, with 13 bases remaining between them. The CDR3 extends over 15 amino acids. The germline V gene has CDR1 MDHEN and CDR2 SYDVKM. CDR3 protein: CASSSNDLTQETQYF. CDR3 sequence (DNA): TGTGCCAGCAGTTCAAACGACCTGACCCAAGAGACCCAGTACTTC. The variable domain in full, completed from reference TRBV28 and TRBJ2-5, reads DVKVTQSSRYLVKRTGEKVFLECVQDMDHENMFWYRQDPGLGLRLIYFSYDVKMKEKGDIPEGYSVSREKKERFSLILESASTNQTSMYLCASSSNDLTQETQYFGPGTRLLVL.

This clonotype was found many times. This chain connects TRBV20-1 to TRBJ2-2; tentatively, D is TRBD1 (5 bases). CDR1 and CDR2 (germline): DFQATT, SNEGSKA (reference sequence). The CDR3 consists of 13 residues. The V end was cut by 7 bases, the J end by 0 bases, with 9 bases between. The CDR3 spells CSVRQTNTGELFF. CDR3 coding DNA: TGCAGTGTCCGACAGACGAACACCGGGGAGCTGTTTTTT.

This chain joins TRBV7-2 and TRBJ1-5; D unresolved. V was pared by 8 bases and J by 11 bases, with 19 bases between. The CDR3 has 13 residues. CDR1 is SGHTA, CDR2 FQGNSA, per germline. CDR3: CASSPGRTVSQHF. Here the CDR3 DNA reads TGTGCCAGCTCCCCAGGACGCACCGTTTCCCAGCATTTT.

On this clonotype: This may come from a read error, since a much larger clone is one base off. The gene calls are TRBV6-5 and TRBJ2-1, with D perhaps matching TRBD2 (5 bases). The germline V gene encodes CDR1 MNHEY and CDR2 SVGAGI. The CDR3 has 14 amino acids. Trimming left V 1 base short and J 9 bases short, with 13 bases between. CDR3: CASSYLGVRGEQFF. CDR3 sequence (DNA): TGTGCCAGCAGTTACTTGGGCGTCCGGGGTGAGCAGTTCTTC.

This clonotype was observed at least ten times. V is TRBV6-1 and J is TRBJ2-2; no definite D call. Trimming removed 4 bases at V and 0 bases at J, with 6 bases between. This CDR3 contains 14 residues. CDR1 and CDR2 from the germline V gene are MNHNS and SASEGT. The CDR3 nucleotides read TGTGCCAGCAGTGTTCTCTCGAACACCGGGGAGCTGTTTTTT. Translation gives CASSVLSNTGELFF.

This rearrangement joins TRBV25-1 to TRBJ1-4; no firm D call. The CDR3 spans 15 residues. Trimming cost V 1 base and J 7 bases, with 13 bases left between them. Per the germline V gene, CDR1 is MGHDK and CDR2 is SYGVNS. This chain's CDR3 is CASSEFRGTSEKLFF. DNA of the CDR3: TGTGCCAGCAGTGAATTCCGGGGAACTTCTGAAAAACTGTTTTTT.

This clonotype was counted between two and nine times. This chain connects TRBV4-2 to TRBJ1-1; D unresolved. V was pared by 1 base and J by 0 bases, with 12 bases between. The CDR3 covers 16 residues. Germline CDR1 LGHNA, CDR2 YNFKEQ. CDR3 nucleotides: TGTGCCAGCAGCCAAGTAGTAGGCAGGTTGAACACTGAAGCTTTCTTT. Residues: CASSQVVGRLNTEAFF.

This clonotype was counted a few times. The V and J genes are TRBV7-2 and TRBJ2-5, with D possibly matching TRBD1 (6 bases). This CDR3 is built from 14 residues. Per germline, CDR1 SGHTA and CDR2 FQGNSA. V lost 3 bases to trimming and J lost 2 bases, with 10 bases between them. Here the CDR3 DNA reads TGTGCCAGCAGCTTCGGGACAATTCAAGAGACCCAGTACTTC. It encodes CASSFGTIQETQYF.

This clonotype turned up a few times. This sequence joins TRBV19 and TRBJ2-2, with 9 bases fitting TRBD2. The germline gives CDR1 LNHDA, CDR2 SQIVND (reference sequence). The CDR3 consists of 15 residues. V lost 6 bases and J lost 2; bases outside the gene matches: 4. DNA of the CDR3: TGTGCCAGTAGGGCAGCGGGAGGTAACACCGGGGAGCTGTTTTTT. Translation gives CASRAAGGNTGELFF.

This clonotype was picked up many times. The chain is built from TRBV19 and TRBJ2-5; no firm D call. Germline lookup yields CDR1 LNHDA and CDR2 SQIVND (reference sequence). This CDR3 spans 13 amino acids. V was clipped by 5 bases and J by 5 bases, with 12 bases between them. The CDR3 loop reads CASSLRSGETQYF. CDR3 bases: TGTGCCAGTAGTCTAAGGAGTGGGGAGACCCAGTACTTC.

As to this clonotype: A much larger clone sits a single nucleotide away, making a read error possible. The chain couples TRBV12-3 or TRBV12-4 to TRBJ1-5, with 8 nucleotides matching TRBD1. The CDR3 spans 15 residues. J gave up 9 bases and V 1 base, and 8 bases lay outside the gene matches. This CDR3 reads CASSLVRGQSRPQHF. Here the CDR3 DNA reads TGTGCCAGCAGTTTAGTCAGGGGGCAATCGCGGCCCCAGCATTTT.

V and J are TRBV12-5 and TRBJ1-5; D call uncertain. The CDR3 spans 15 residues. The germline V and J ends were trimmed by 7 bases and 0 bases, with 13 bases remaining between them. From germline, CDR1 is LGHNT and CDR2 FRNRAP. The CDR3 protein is CASALRASSNQPQHF. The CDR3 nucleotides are TGTGCTAGTGCCCTCCGGGCGAGTAGCAATCAGCCCCAGCATTTT.

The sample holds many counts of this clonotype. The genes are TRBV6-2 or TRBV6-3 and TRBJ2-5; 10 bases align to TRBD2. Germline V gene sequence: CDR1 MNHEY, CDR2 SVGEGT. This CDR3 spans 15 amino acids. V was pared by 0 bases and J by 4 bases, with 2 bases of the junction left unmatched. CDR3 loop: CASSYSLAGAETQYF. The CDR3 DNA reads TGTGCCAGCAGTTACTCGCTAGCGGGGGCAGAGACCCAGTACTTC.

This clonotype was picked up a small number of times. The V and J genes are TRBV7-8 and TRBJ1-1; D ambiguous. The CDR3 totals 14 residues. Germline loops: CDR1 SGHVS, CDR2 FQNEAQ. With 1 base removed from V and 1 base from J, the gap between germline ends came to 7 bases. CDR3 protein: CASSLGVSNTEAFF. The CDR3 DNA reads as TGTGCCAGCAGCTTAGGGGTGTCGAACACTGAAGCTTTCTTT.

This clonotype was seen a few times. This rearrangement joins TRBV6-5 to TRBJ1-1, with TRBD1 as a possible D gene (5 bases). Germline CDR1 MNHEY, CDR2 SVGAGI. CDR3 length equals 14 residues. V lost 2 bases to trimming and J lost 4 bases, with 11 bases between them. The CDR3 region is CASSYLGGGTEAFF. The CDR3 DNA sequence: TGTGCCAGCAGTTACCTAGGCGGGGGCACTGAAGCTTTCTTT.

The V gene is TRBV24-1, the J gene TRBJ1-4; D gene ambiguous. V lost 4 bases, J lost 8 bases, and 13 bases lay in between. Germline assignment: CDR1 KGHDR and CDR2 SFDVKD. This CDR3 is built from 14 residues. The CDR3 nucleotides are TGTGCCACCAGTGACCCTAATGCTGAGGAAAAACTGTTTTTT. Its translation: CATSDPNAEEKLFF.

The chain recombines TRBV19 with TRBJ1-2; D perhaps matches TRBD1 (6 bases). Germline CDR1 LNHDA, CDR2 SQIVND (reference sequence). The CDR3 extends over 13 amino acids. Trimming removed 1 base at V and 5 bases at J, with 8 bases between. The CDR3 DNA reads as TGTGCCAGTAGTATAGCAACAGGGTATGGCTACACCTTC. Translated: CASSIATGYGYTF.

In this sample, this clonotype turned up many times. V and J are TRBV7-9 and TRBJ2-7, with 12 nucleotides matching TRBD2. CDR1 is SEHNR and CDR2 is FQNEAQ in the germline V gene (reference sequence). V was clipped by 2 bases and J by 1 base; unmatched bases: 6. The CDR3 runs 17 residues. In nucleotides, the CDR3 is TGTGCCAGCAGCTTAACTAGCGGGGGGTTATATTCCTACGAGCAGTACTTC. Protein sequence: CASSLTSGGLYSYEQYF.